Detailed here is one TCR beta chain. Some clones are missing from TCRdb's copy, which holds only in-frame ones; the method was immunoSEQ multiplex PCR. Of about 69,000 clones listed, approximately 85% are singletons. The data were taken from a study of blood T cell repertoires in COVID-19. Trimming took 3 bases from V and 7 from J, leaving 20 bases between them. Germline loops: CDR1 SGHKS, CDR2 YYEKEE (reference sequence). This CDR3 has 15 residues. The origin of this receptor is a man older than 75 with acute or convalescent COVID-19. This chain joins TRBV5-5 and TRBJ2-7; TRBD1 might be the D (7 bases). The sample consisted of peripheral blood. The CDR3 DNA follows: TGTGCCAGCAGCTCGCGGGACAGTAGCGTGTGGGAGCAGTACTTC. This sequence encodes CASSSRDSSVWEQYF.